The following is a TCR beta chain sequence with its context. Bulk CD8+ and CD4+ cells came from magnetic negative isolation; CD8+ TEMRA by FACS. The sample originates from a study of CD8 T cells in Susac syndrome. CDR3 length: 12 amino acids. V lost 0 bases to trimming and J lost 5 bases, with 3 bases between them. CDR1 and CDR2 (germline): SGDLS, YYNGEE. Random hexamers were used to reverse transcribe roughly 0.5 to 1 ug of RNA. Across 54 Vbeta and 13 Jbeta, TCR beta CDR3 was amplified with immunoSEQ multiplex PCR. TCRdb re-called the immunoSEQ multiplex PCR reads with MiXCR, one entry per CDR3 protein. The repertoire consists of approximately 280,000 distinct CDR3 sequences, with approximately 81% occurring once and the leading ten covering about 0.11%.

J is TRBJ2-1 and V is TRBV9; D remains ambiguous. The receptor was isolated from a human donor with multiple sclerosis. Sample: CD8+ T cells from PBMCs. This chain's CDR3 is CASSVDHNEQFF. The CDR3 bases are TGTGCCAGCAGCGTAGATCACAATGAGCAGTTCTTC.